What follows are 26 T cell receptor beta chains derived from one specimen sequenced in a study of Ad26.COV2.S vaccination and SARS-CoV-2 variants. The data were produced by immunoSEQ multiplex PCR, yet TCRdb's version contains in-frame clones alone and is incomplete. The table lists hundreds of thousands of clones, about 86% of them singletons. The treatment was: around 19 received Ad26.COV2.S at low or high dose, single or two shots; 5 received placebo; per-sample allocation not given. The samples were gathered on day 63 after the first injection of vaccine or placebo. Here the sequenced sample was peripheral blood, taken in a trial of Ad26.COV2.S vaccine versus placebo. These receptor sequences come from a person between 18 and 59 years old who received the Ad26.COV2.S COVID-19 vaccine or a placebo.

This clone showed up just a few times. J is TRBJ1-1 and V is TRBV5-1; no clear D gene. Trimming took off 0 bases at V and 11 bases at J, with 20 bases between the two ends. Germline V gene lookup returns CDR1 SGHRS and CDR2 YFSETQ. This CDR3 is 15 amino acids long. This CDR3 reads CASSLEGQSMGGAFF. Written as DNA, the CDR3 is TGCGCCAGCAGCTTGGAAGGGCAGAGTATGGGTGGGGCTTTCTTT.

The CDR3 is CASSLSLPGPTSYNEQFF. The CDR3 DNA follows: TGTGCCAGCAGCCTTTCCCTCCCGGGTCCCACCTCCTACAATGAGCAGTTCTTC. The chain combines TRBV3-1 (or the pseudogene TRBV3-2) with TRBJ2-1; D remains ambiguous. The CDR3 runs 18 residues. V was trimmed by 4 bases and J by 0 bases, leaving 19 bases between them. Germline-derived CDR1 and CDR2 are LGHDT and YNNKEL (reference sequence).

The V and J genes are TRBV24-1 and TRBJ2-5, with TRBD2 matching over 10 bases. The CDR3 contains 15 residues. Per germline, CDR1 KGHDR and CDR2 SFDVKD. Germline trimming cut 6 bases from V and 2 bases from J; bases unmatched to any gene: 5. For the CDR3, the DNA is TGTGCCACCAGTCCCTATAGCGGGGGGCAAGAGACCCAGTACTTC. This codes for CATSPYSGGQETQYF.

This clone occurred once. At the DNA level, this CDR3 is encoded by other sequences in the same sample as well. V usage is TRBV19 and J usage is TRBJ2-3, with D tentatively TRBD2 (6 bases). V lost 1 base to trimming and J lost 4 bases, with 6 bases between them. Looked up from germline, CDR1 is LNHDA and CDR2 is SQIVND (reference sequence). This CDR3 is built from 13 residues. The CDR3 DNA sequence: TGTGCCAGTAGTATAGGGGGGGCAGATACGCAGTATTTT. This encodes CASSIGGADTQYF.

This rearrangement joins TRBV4-3 to TRBJ2-3; D possibly corresponds to TRBD1 (5 bases). V dropped 3 bases and J dropped 4 bases, with 14 bases sitting between them. Germline V lookup: CDR1 LGHNA, CDR2 YSLEER. The CDR3 loop spans 15 amino acids. The CDR3 coding sequence is TGCGCCAGCAGCCAGGGTCGACAGCTGGCAGATACGCAGTATTTT. This gives the protein CASSQGRQLADTQYF.

This rearrangement joins TRBV30 to TRBJ2-1; a weak D match, TRBD2 (6 bases). The CDR3 contains 13 residues. Trimming shortened V by 0 bases and J by 4 bases, and 7 bases separated the two germline ends. Germline V gene sequence: CDR1 GTSNPN, CDR2 SVGIG (reference sequence). Here the CDR3 DNA reads TGTGCCTGGAGTGTGGGGGGTTACAATGAGCAGTTCTTC. Translation: CAWSVGGYNEQFF.

This clone was detected once. The genes are TRBV6-5 and TRBJ1-2; a weak D match, TRBD1 (6 bases). The CDR3 runs 15 residues. The germline gives CDR1 MNHEY, CDR2 SVGAGI. Trimming shortened V by 4 bases and J by 8 bases, and 20 bases separated the two germline ends. As DNA, the CDR3 is TGTGCCAGCAGTTCTGAGCAGGGGATTTATGGCGGCTACACCTTC. It encodes CASSSEQGIYGGYTF.

This sequence joins TRBV4-3 and TRBJ2-3; TRBD2 matches 9 bases. The CDR3 totals 15 residues. Germline V gives CDR1 LGHNA, CDR2 YSLEER. With 4 bases clipped from V and 2 bases from J, the junction kept 4 bases outside the gene matches. CDR3 sequence reads: CASSRGGRDTDTQYF. The CDR3 bases are TGCGCCAGCAGCCGGGGCGGGAGGGACACAGATACGCAGTATTTT.

J is TRBJ1-1 and V is TRBV9; D ambiguous. The CDR3 is made up of 15 amino acids. With 2 bases removed from V and 1 base from J, the gap between germline ends came to 12 bases. The germline CDR1 and CDR2 sequences are SGDLS and YYNGEE. This CDR3 is CASSVTPAGNTEAFF. CDR3 coding DNA: TGTGCCAGCAGCGTCACCCCCGCGGGGAACACTGAAGCTTTCTTT.

This clone was seen only a few times. The V call is TRBV10-3, the J call TRBJ2-2, with TRBD1 matching over 8 bases. Germline values: CDR1 ENHRY, CDR2 SYGVKD. V dropped 8 bases and J dropped 4; count of bases not matched to a gene: 12. The CDR3 runs 16 residues. This CDR3 is CAIGAPQGDGTGELFF. The DNA of the CDR3 is TGTGCCATCGGAGCCCCACAGGGGGACGGCACCGGGGAGCTGTTTTTT.

The CDR3 loop reads CASSGGAGANTEAFF. Written as DNA, the CDR3 is TGTGCCAGCAGTGGCGGGGCAGGGGCGAACACTGAAGCTTTCTTT. The gene calls are TRBV2 and TRBJ1-1, with a weak D call TRBD1 (6 bases). Germline CDR1 and CDR2: SNHLY and FYNNEI. Deletions cut 4 bases from V and 1 base from J, with 13 bases between. CDR3 length equals 15 residues.

V gene TRBV10-3 combines with J gene TRBJ2-7; 8 bases agree with TRBD1. Germline V lookup: CDR1 ENHRY, CDR2 SYGVKD. The CDR3 has 16 residues. V lost 4 bases and J lost 0; bases outside the gene matches: 8. The CDR3 nucleotides read TGTGCCATCAGTGGGGACAGGTCCTTATCCTCCTACGAGCAGTACTTC. As protein: CAISGDRSLSSYEQYF.

This clone was observed a few times. The V and J genes are TRBV7-2 and TRBJ1-2; D is perhaps TRBD1 (5 bases). Trimming removed 5 bases at V and 0 bases at J, with 16 bases between. Germline loops: CDR1 SGHTA, CDR2 FQGNSA. CDR3 length equals 16 residues. CDR3 coding DNA: TGTGCCAGCAGCCAAGGGGACTACCCATCTAACTATGGCTACACCTTC. This gives the protein CASSQGDYPSNYGYTF.

The rearrangement uses TRBV27 and TRBJ2-3; D remains ambiguous. V lost 5 bases and J 8 bases, leaving 11 bases between the germline ends. The germline V gene encodes CDR1 MNHEY and CDR2 SMNVEV (reference sequence). The CDR3 has 12 residues. In DNA form, the CDR3 reads TGTGCCAGCAGTCCGCCCTTCGCTACGCAGTATTTT. It codes for CASSPPFATQYF.

The chain joins TRBV28 to TRBJ1-4, with D unclear. Trimming left V 5 bases short and J 8 bases short, with 18 bases between. Germline CDR1 is MDHEN and CDR2 is SYDVKM. The CDR3 totals 15 residues. The CDR3 spells CASSNQGSLGEKLFF. The CDR3 DNA is TGTGCCAGCAGTAACCAAGGGAGCCTTGGGGAAAAACTGTTTTTT.

V gene TRBV6-2 or TRBV6-3 combines with J gene TRBJ1-5; D is unresolved. V lost 8 bases and J 7 bases, leaving 12 bases between the germline ends. Per the germline V gene, CDR1 is MNHEY and CDR2 is SVGEGT. The CDR3 covers 12 residues. In DNA, the CDR3 is TGTGCCAGCTGTTGGGTTAACCAGCCCCAGCATTTT. This translates into CASCWVNQPQHF.

The V call is TRBV29-1, the J call TRBJ1-2; TRBD1 is a possible D gene (5 bases). Trimming took off 6 bases at V and 3 bases at J, with 11 bases between the two ends. CDR1 SQVTM and CDR2 ANQGSEA come from the germline V gene. The CDR3 extends over 12 amino acids. CDR3: CSVRDGHYGYTF. The CDR3 nucleotides are TGCAGCGTCCGGGACGGCCACTATGGCTACACCTTC.

The rearrangement links TRBV7-2 to TRBJ2-7, with 11 bases identical to TRBD2. The ends lost 5 bases at V and 7 bases at J; junction bases unmatched: 10. The CDR3 is 15 amino acids. Germline CDR1 reads SGHTA; CDR2 reads FQGNSA. The CDR3 bases are TGTGCCAGCAGCCCAGGGGGGGGACTAGCGGTTGAGCAGTACTTC. It is translated as CASSPGGGLAVEQYF.

This rearrangement joins TRBV6-5 to TRBJ2-5, with 10 bases identical to TRBD2. The CDR3 has 13 residues. Per the germline V gene, CDR1 is MNHEY and CDR2 is SVGAGI. V lost 8 bases and J lost 5; bases outside the gene matches: 5. In DNA, the CDR3 is TGTGCCAGCGCTAGCGGGAGTTTGGAGACCCAGTACTTC. Translating gives CASASGSLETQYF.

This sequence joins TRBV12-5 and TRBJ1-2; TRBD1 is a possible D gene (5 bases). Trimming pared 0 bases from V and 7 bases from J, leaving 18 bases between. In germline, CDR1 is LGHNT, CDR2 FRNRAP. This CDR3 region has 16 residues. CDR3 residues: CASGLVLGAGIGGYTF. The CDR3, as DNA: TGTGCTAGTGGTTTGGTACTTGGGGCAGGGATAGGTGGCTACACCTTC.

The J gene is TRBJ2-3, the V gene TRBV7-9; no clear D gene. The germline V gene encodes CDR1 SEHNR and CDR2 FQNEAQ (reference sequence). CDR3 length: 14 amino acids. V was cut by 1 base and J by 5 bases, with 10 bases left in between. The CDR3 DNA follows: TGTGCCAGCAGCTTAGACTTAGGAGTAGATACGCAGTATTTT. This sequence encodes CASSLDLGVDTQYF.

The rearrangement joins TRBV27 to TRBJ1-2, with TRBD1 matching 10 bases. Trimming cost V 5 bases and J 0 bases; bases outside gene matches: 9. The germline CDR1 and CDR2 sequences are MNHEY and SMNVEV (reference sequence). The CDR3 covers 17 residues. This CDR3 is CASSLRTGGSANYGYTF. The CDR3 coding sequence is TGTGCCAGCAGTCTAAGGACAGGGGGGTCAGCTAACTATGGCTACACCTTC.

J is TRBJ2-1 and V is TRBV5-5; TRBD2 is a possible D gene (5 bases). The CDR3 contains 16 residues. CDR1 and CDR2 (germline): SGHKS, YYEKEE (reference sequence). The V and J ends lost 4 bases and 8 bases respectively, with 22 bases between them. The CDR3 spells CASSLLLVSGSDEQFF. DNA of the CDR3: TGTGCCAGCAGCCTCCTACTAGTCTCGGGTTCGGATGAGCAGTTCTTC.

The chain links TRBV28 to TRBJ2-7; D remains ambiguous. Deletions cut 4 bases from V and 2 bases from J, with 18 bases between. CDR3 size: 16 residues. CDR1 is MDHEN and CDR2 is SYDVKM in the germline V gene. For the CDR3, the DNA is TGTGCCAGCAGTTCTATGGTGGGGATTACGGCCTACGAGCAGTACTTC. This sequence encodes CASSSMVGITAYEQYF.

This clone was detected only a few times. The V gene is TRBV5-1, the J gene TRBJ1-2; D is unclear. The CDR3 length is 13 residues. V lost 4 bases to trimming and J lost 10 bases, with 17 bases between them. Germline V gene lookup returns CDR1 SGHRS and CDR2 YFSETQ. Here the CDR3 reads CASSEGSSAPYTF. As DNA, the CDR3 is TGCGCCAGCAGCGAGGGTTCTTCCGCTCCCTACACCTTC.

The chain joins TRBV6-1 to TRBJ1-2; the D gene is possibly TRBD1 (6 bases). V lost 1 base to trimming and J lost 6 bases, with 9 bases between them. The CDR3 consists of 13 residues. The germline V gene encodes CDR1 MNHNS and CDR2 SASEGT. The CDR3 DNA reads as TGTGCCAGCAGTGAAGAAGGACAGCATGGCTACACCTTC. Its protein product is CASSEEGQHGYTF.